The rows below give T cell receptor beta chains drawn from one sample of a study of blood T cell repertoires in COVID-19. Method: immunoSEQ multiplex PCR; TCRdb's copy keeps in-frame clones and lacks some. The sample comprises 250,000 to 350,000 clones, around nine tenths of which are singletons, and 11% rests with the top ten. Material for sequencing was peripheral blood. These receptors came from a woman in her 30s with COVID-19, enrolled during active disease. CDR3s include the opening cysteine and the closing phenylalanine or tryptophan. D genes are given only for firm matches. A clone size is listed for some rows: how often the clone was seen (once, few, many), or a class if it is expanded.

TRBV6-5,TRBJ1-1,.,.,CASTRAQGTEAFF,TGTGCCAGCACCAGGGCCCAGGGGACTGAAGCTTTCTTT
TRBV7-8,TRBJ2-7,.,.,CASSSVEITSEQYF,TGTGCCAGCAGCTCTGTAGAGATAACTAGCGAGCAGTACTTC
TRBV11-3,TRBJ2-1,TRBD2,.,CASSLTGTNSEQFF,TGTGCCAGCAGCTTAACCGGGACTAATTCTGAGCAGTTCTTC
TRBV5-1,TRBJ2-3,.,.,CASSLGSGTDTQYF,TGCGCCAGCAGCTTGGGGTCAGGGACAGATACGCAGTATTTT
TRBV2,TRBJ2-3,.,.,CASSEESTDTQYF,TGTGCCAGCAGTGAGGAGAGCACAGATACGCAGTATTTT
TRBV13,TRBJ2-7,.,.,CASSWGDRSYEQYF,TGTGCCAGCAGCTGGGGGGACCGATCCTACGAGCAGTACTTC
TRBV19,TRBJ1-1,.,.,CASSIAGLTSEAFF,TGTGCCAGTAGTATAGCAGGGTTAACTTCTGAAGCTTTCTTT
TRBV7-2,TRBJ2-1,TRBD2,once,CASSLMGLAATYNEQFF,TGTGCCAGCAGCTTAATGGGTCTAGCGGCTACCTACAATGAGCAGTTCTTC
TRBV30,TRBJ1-1,.,.,CALRENTEAFF,TGTGCCCTGCGGGAGAACACTGAAGCTTTCTTT
TRBV7-8,TRBJ1-5,.,.,CASKRAGDSNQPQHF,TGTGCCAGCAAAAGGGCGGGGGATAGCAATCAGCCCCAGCATTTT
TRBV2,TRBJ1-6,.,.,CASLRSRNSPLHF,TGTGCCAGCCTCCGGTCGAGAAATTCACCCCTCCACTTT
TRBV11-2,TRBJ2-1,TRBD1,.,CASSSMTGFGEQFF,TGTGCCAGCAGCTCGATGACAGGGTTTGGTGAGCAGTTCTTC
TRBV6-6,TRBJ2-1,.,.,CASSQQDYNEQFF,TGTGCCAGCAGTCAGCAGGACTACAATGAGCAGTTCTTC
TRBV24-1,TRBJ2-3,TRBD2,.,CATSGWTSGSRTTDTQYF,TGTGCCACCAGTGGGTGGACTAGCGGGAGTAGGACCACAGATACGCAGTATTTT
TRBV6-1,TRBJ1-1,TRBD1,.,CASSEPGQTLTEAFF,TGTGCCAGCAGTGAACCGGGACAGACCCTTACTGAAGCTTTCTTT
TRBV6-5,TRBJ1-4,TRBD1,.,CASHGQGDEKLFF,TGTGCCAGCCACGGACAGGGCGACGAAAAACTGTTTTTT
TRBV19,TRBJ1-1,TRBD1,.,CASQRGLTGGAGSAFF,TGTGCCAGTCAGAGAGGCCTTACAGGGGGCGCAGGTTCGGCTTTCTTT
TRBV27,TRBJ2-2,.,.,CASSFSNTGELFF,TGTGCCAGCAGTTTTAGTAACACCGGGGAGCTGTTTTTT
TRBV4-1,TRBJ1-4,.,.,CASSQESGRGGKLFF,TGCGCCAGCAGCCAAGAGTCTGGCAGGGGAGGGAAACTGTTTTTT
TRBV19,TRBJ2-2,TRBD1,.,CASSRQGTGDTGELFF,TGTGCCAGTAGTCGACAGGGGACAGGGGACACCGGGGAGCTGTTTTTT
TRBV7-9,TRBJ2-7,TRBD2,.,CASSLGLAASYEQYF,TGTGCCAGCAGCTTGGGACTAGCGGCTTCCTACGAGCAGTACTTC
TRBV21-1,TRBJ1-4,.,.,CASSSETGANEKLFF,TGTGCCAGCAGCAGCGAAACCGGGGCTAATGAAAAACTGTTTTTT
TRBV11-2,TRBJ2-1,.,few,CASSLVAWGQSSYNEQFF,TGTGCCAGCAGCTTAGTGGCTTGGGGGCAGAGCTCCTACAATGAGCAGTTCTTC
TRBV12-3/TRBV12-4,TRBJ2-1,.,.,CASVQGGVNEQFF,TGTGCCAGCGTCCAGGGGGGCGTCAATGAGCAGTTCTTC
TRBV5-4,TRBJ2-3,TRBD2,once,CASTPAGVLDTQYF,TGTGCCAGCACCCCAGCGGGAGTGTTAGATACGCAGTATTTT
TRBV7-8,TRBJ2-7,.,once,CASSLGRDISSYEQYF,TGTGCCAGCAGCTTAGGAAGGGACATTAGCTCCTACGAGCAGTACTTC
TRBV27,TRBJ2-1,.,.,CASSLAPSSGQFF,TGTGCCAGCAGTCTAGCGCCTTCTTCTGGGCAGTTCTTC
TRBV19,TRBJ2-7,.,.,CASSKGHSYEQYF,TGTGCCAGTAGTAAGGGACACTCATACGAGCAGTACTTC
TRBV4-1,TRBJ2-2,TRBD2,.,CASSPLAEDTGELFF,TGCGCCAGCAGCCCCCTAGCGGAAGACACCGGGGAGCTGTTTTTT
TRBV19,TRBJ2-7,.,.,CASSTVGVSYEQYF,TGTGCCAGTAGTACTGTAGGGGTATCCTACGAGCAGTACTTC
TRBV6-5,TRBJ2-5,TRBD2,.,CASSYKGLAEETQYF,TGTGCCAGCAGTTATAAGGGACTAGCGGAAGAGACCCAGTACTTC
TRBV5-6,TRBJ1-3,.,.,CASRRKGEGNTIYF,TGTGCCAGCAGACGAAAAGGGGAAGGAAACACCATATATTTT